This T cell receptor (beta chain) was identified during a study of shared clonotypes between healthy human individuals (dated by TCRdb to about 2020). Background on the whole study: The cohort comprised a couple of women and a few men aged 18 to 49 years. Libraries were prepared and TCR repertoires were sequenced by different laboratories using diverse techniques, in order to increase sequencing depth and limit assay-specific biases. To estimate repertoire size and how much clonotypes are shared between individuals, the study performed deep sequencing of blood TCR repertoires from about five healthy adults. For each donor, CD4 naive and CD4 memory were each given three plates, CD8 naive was given two plates, and CD8 memory was given one plate. Between about 0.9 and 9 billion PBMCs per donor were obtained by leukapheresis.

Overall study results and their limits: The genetic and exposure-history diversity represented was limited by the small number of donors. Naive subsets generally had larger estimated clonotype richness than memory subsets. Clonotypes shared by all four sorted-subset donors showed higher generation probabilities than non-shared clonotypes. When a few donors were compared, the shared fraction of clonotypes was around 4.6% for naive CD4, more than 3% for naive CD8, 2.3% for memory CD4, and 0.3% to 0.5% for memory CD8. Pairwise subsampling led to the expectation that sequencing depth would affect the degree of clonotype sharing among donors. Incomplete sequencing was indicated by rarefaction of sorted-subset datasets, despite the large sequencing depth. Sampling was restricted to blood, and TCR repertoires in tissues likely differ from the TCR repertoires found in blood.

The CDR3 starts with the cysteine, ends with the phenylalanine, and has 15 residues. The only DNA kept is the CDR3, 45 bases in frame from the first base. V and J are truncated by 6 bases and 2 bases respectively, leaving an intervening sequence of 15 bases. The germline V gene yields MNHNS for CDR1 and SASEGT for CDR2. To note about this clone: The antigen it binds to is not known. No much larger clone exists at a distance of one base, and base qualities are not known.

TCR CDR3 regions were amplified from genomic DNA by multiplex PCR using the deep immunoSEQ assay. Extracted genomic DNA from each cell subset was distributed evenly across all wells of several immunoSEQ 96-well plates, and each plate was treated as a replicate. For sorted subsets, each replicate PCR was loaded with roughly 190 ng genomic DNA, equivalent to 30,000 or so T cell genomes. Purified libraries were measured with a Qubit 3.0 fluorometer, size-checked on a Bioanalyzer 2100, and measured again with the KAPA Library Quantification kit. Every immunoSEQ 96-well plate was sequenced on a dedicated single-read 150-cycle Illumina NextSeq 550 flow cell. Regarding the original processing steps: Because only junctional sequences without quality scores were contained in the immunoSEQ output, filtering matching that applied to full-length reads could not be performed. Sequences were annotated with PyIR, a Python wrapper for IgBLAST v1.9, using IMGT germline references to assign V/J genes and CDR3. Reads were removed for weak V/J assignments (E-value above 1e-6), missing CDR3, stop codons, out-of-frame junctions, or ambiguous translated residues. V3J clonotypes were defined as sequences sharing the same inferred V gene, J gene, and CDR3 amino acid sequence. To compute the percentage overlap between repertoires, the number of shared unique clonotypes was divided by the size of the smaller repertoire. Repertoire richness was assessed with RTK rarefaction, the Chao1 estimator, and Recon v2.1 estimates of unobserved clonotypes. Generation probabilities for all TCRbeta clonotypes obtained by the gDNA method from a few donors were computed using OLGA. TCRdb took this table from immuneACCESS and kept in-frame rearrangements with V and J called. Such tables lack part of the clones; where checked against another copy, unresolved V genes explain under half of the gap, and the rest is unexplained. V and J calls plus clone size are reproduced from that table; the DNA served to infer D and trimming. The sample table shows 650,000 to 800,000 clones, and 72% are seen once. The ten most abundant clones make up about 1.7% of the sample.

The donors were healthy, HIV-negative adults with no recently reported acute infections or vaccinations. Every donor was a Caucasian adult residing in Nashville, Tennessee, USA. Magnetic negative selection was used to enrich CD4+ T cells, after which naive cells were positively selected on CD45RA and the negative fraction became the memory subset. Blood was collected by leukapheresis, and PBMCs were isolated by Ficoll-Histopaque density gradient centrifugation and then cryopreserved in liquid nitrogen vapor phase. Analytical flow cytometry was used to check the purity and quantity of each magnetically sorted T cell population. Genomic DNA was isolated from each sorted fraction and quantified by UV absorbance on a Nanodrop 2000c.

The sample consisted of memory CD4+ T cells sorted from blood. Explained via the paper, the cell subset or site label denotes: CD45RA-negative fraction. The chain joins TRBV6-1 to TRBJ2-3; the D gene is perhaps TRBD2, on 5 matching bases. This TCR derives from a woman aged 30 to 39 in good health. The CDR3 region has the sequence CASRFRGINTDTQYF. The DNA sequence is given as TGTGCCAGCAGATTTCGAGGGATCAACACAGATACGCAGTATTTT.